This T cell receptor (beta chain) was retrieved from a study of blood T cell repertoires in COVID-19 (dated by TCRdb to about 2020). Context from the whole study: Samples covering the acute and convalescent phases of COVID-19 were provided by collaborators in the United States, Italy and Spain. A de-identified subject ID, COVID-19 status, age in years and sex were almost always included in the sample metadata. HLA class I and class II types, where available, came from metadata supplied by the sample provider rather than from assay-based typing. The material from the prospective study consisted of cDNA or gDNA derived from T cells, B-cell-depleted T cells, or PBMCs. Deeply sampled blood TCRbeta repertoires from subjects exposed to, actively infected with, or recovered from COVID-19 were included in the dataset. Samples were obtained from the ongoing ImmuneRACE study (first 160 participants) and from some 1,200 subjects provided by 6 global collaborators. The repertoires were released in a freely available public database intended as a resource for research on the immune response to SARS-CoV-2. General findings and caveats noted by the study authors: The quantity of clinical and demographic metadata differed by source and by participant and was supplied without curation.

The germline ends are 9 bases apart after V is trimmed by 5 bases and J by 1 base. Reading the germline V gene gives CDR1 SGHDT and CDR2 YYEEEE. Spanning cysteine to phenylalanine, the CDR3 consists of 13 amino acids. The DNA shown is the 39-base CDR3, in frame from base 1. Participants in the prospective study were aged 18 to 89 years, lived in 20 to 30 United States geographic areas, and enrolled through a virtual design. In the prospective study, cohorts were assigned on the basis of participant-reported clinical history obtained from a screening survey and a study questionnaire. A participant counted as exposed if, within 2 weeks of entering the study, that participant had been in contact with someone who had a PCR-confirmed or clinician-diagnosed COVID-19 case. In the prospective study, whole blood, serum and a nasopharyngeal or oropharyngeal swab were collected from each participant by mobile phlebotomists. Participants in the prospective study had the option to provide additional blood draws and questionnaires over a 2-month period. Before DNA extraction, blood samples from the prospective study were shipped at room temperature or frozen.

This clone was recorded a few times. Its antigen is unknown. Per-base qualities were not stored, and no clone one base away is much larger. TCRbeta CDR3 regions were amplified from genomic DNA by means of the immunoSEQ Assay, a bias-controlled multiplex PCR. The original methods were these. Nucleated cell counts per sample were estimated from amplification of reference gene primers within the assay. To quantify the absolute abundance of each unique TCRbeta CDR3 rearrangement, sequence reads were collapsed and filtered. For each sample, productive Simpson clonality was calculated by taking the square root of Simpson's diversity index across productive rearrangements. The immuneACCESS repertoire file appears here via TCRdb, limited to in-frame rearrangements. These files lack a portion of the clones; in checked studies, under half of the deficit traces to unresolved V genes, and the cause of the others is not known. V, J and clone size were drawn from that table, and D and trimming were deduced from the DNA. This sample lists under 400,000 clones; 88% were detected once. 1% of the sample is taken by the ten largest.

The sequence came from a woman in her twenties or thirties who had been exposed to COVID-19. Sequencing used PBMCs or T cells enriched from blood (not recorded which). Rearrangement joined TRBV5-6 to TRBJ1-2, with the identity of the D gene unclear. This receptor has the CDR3 CASRLQSNYGYTF. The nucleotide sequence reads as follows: TGTGCCAGCAGGTTACAGAGTAACTATGGCTACACCTTC.